These T cell receptor beta chains were read from a single sample in a study of control samples from healthy donors and cancer patients. Some clones are missing from TCRdb's copy, which holds only in-frame ones; the method was immunoSEQ multiplex PCR. In the table there are about 94,000 clones, roughly nine tenths of which are singletons. The specimen was blood. These receptors all come from a woman aged 18-29 years in good health. CDR3s include the opening cysteine and the closing phenylalanine or tryptophan. D genes are given only for firm matches. Clone size is shown for a subset of rows, as once, few, many or a class of expanded clone.

D gene	V gene	clone size	J gene	CDR3 protein	CDR3 DNA
NA	TRBV7-2	NA	TRBJ1-1	CASSLAGVSEAFF	TGTGCCAGCAGCTTAGCCGGAGTCTCTGAAGCTTTCTTT
NA	TRBV5-5	NA	TRBJ2-1	CASSRSGMGGSLYNEQFF	TGTGCCAGCAGCCGAAGTGGGATGGGGGGCTCATTATACAATGAGCAGTTCTTC
NA	TRBV7-2	once	TRBJ2-1	CASSLWGGRNEQFF	TGTGCCAGCAGCTTGTGGGGGGGCAGGAATGAGCAGTTCTTC
TRBD1	TRBV24-1	NA	TRBJ1-3	CATSDAGTGSGNTIYF	TGTGCCACCAGTGATGCCGGGACAGGCTCTGGAAACACCATATATTTT
NA	TRBV7-5	NA	TRBJ2-2	CVRMKGYEDSNTGELFF	TGTGTCAGAATGAAAGGGTACGAGGACAGCAACACCGGGGAGCTGTTTTTT
NA	TRBV12-3/TRBV12-4	NA	TRBJ2-7	CASSRGSAEQYF	TGTGCCAGCAGCAGGGGTTCCGCCGAGCAGTACTTC
NA	TRBV4-1	NA	TRBJ1-3	CASSQEGDSGNTIYF	TGCGCCAGCAGCCAAGAAGGGGACTCTGGAAACACCATATATTTT
NA	TRBV19	NA	TRBJ1-2	CASSMGVYLNYGYTF	TGTGCCAGTAGTATGGGAGTATACCTTAACTATGGCTACACCTTC
NA	TRBV6-6	once	TRBJ2-3	CASSPWGMQSDTQYF	TGTGCCAGCAGCCCCTGGGGAATGCAGTCAGATACGCAGTATTTT
NA	TRBV5-8	NA	TRBJ1-5	CASSLLIQPQHF	TGTGCCAGCAGCTTGCTGATACAGCCCCAGCATTTT
TRBD1	TRBV5-1	NA	TRBJ2-3	CASSLGTVVTQYF	TGCGCCAGCAGCCTCGGGACAGTCGTTACGCAGTATTTT
NA	TRBV21-1	NA	TRBJ2-7	CASSSSGTGWPYEQYF	TGTGCCAGCAGCTCCAGCGGCACAGGGTGGCCCTACGAGCAGTACTTC
NA	TRBV4-1	once	TRBJ2-7	CASSPAPDSSYEQYF	TGCGCCAGCAGCCCCGCCCCAGATAGCTCCTACGAGCAGTACTTC
NA	TRBV6-5	few	TRBJ1-2	CASSHPRGNYGYTF	TGTGCCAGCAGTCACCCAAGGGGGAACTATGGCTACACCTTC
TRBD1	TRBV7-3	NA	TRBJ2-1	CASSIRQGGAYNEQFF	TGTGCCAGCAGCATCCGACAGGGGGGAGCCTACAATGAGCAGTTCTTC
TRBD1	TRBV3-1/TRBV3-2	NA	TRBJ2-7	CASGRDRAYEQYF	TGTGCCAGCGGGCGGGACAGGGCGTACGAGCAGTACTTC
NA	TRBV10-3	NA	TRBJ1-5	CAISELGPDQPQHF	TGTGCCATCAGTGAGTTGGGGCCGGATCAGCCCCAGCATTTT
TRBD2	TRBV28	NA	TRBJ2-7	CASSSPIAGEREQYF	TGTGCCAGCAGTTCACCCATAGCGGGGGAGCGGGAGCAGTACTTC
TRBD1	TRBV11-2	NA	TRBJ2-7	CASSLAGTGAEQYF	TGTGCCAGCAGCTTAGCCGGGACAGGTGCCGAGCAGTACTTC
TRBD2	TRBV7-3	NA	TRBJ2-1	CASSFEAGGRVEQFF	TGTGCCAGCAGCTTCGAAGCGGGGGGCCGGGTTGAGCAGTTCTTC
NA	TRBV7-8	few	TRBJ2-7	CASSDGARYSYEQYF	TGTGCCAGCAGCGACGGGGCCCGTTATTCCTACGAGCAGTACTTC
NA	TRBV19	NA	TRBJ1-5	CASSISGQPQHF	TGTGCCAGTAGTATATCTGGTCAGCCCCAGCATTTT
NA	TRBV13	NA	TRBJ2-7	CASSYRYEQYF	TGTGCCAGCAGCTACAGGTACGAGCAGTACTTC
TRBD1	TRBV9	NA	TRBJ2-6	CASSETGSSGANVLTF	TGTGCCAGCAGCGAGACAGGGAGCAGTGGGGCCAACGTCCTGACTTTC
TRBD1	TRBV3-1/TRBV3-2	NA	TRBJ1-5	CASSQPRGQGHQPQHF	TGTGCCAGCAGCCAACCCCGCGGACAGGGTCATCAGCCCCAGCATTTT
NA	TRBV11-2	NA	TRBJ2-3	CASSLGGGVDTQYF	TGTGCCAGCAGCTTAGGTGGAGGGGTTGATACGCAGTATTTT
NA	TRBV7-9	NA	TRBJ2-7	CASSQGRGEQYF	TGTGCCAGCAGCCAGGGACGGGGCGAGCAGTACTTC
NA	TRBV7-9	NA	TRBJ1-1	CASSFGGSEAFF	TGTGCCAGCAGCTTCGGGGGCTCTGAAGCTTTCTTT
NA	TRBV9	NA	TRBJ2-3	CASSDGPGTSTDTQYF	TGTGCCAGCAGCGATGGACCGGGGACCAGCACAGATACGCAGTATTTT